The table lists the clone carrying this T cell receptor (beta chain) with a few counts. Its antigen remains unknown. TCRdb's copy holds only in-frame clones and misses some; the assay was immunoSEQ multiplex PCR. Found here are under 11,000 clones, around 65% of them singletons; the top ten hold around 13%. The data derive from a study of CD4+ T cells in melanoma. Study-wide findings and caveats: Reportedly, melanoma neoantigen-specific CD4+ T cells showed varied differentiation states. CD8+ T cell, macrophage and B cell function reportedly correlated with neoantigen-specific CD4+ T cells.

Germline values: CDR1 KGHSH, CDR2 LQKENI. V dropped 0 bases and J dropped 9 bases, with 15 bases sitting between them. The CDR3 is 16 amino acids. The sequencing input was cells from a culture (not recorded whether cultured in vitro). The rearrangement links TRBV18 to TRBJ1-6, with D possibly matching TRBD1 (5 bases). The clonotype comes from a human donor with melanoma. The CDR3 sequence: CASSPPGGTMGSPLHF. The CDR3 bases are TGTGCCAGCTCACCACCGGGGGGAACTATGGGTTCACCCCTCCACTTT.